This passage covers 26 T cell receptor beta chains from one sample sequenced in a study of technical replicates of blood from a few donors. TCRdb keeps only in-frame clones here, not all; method: immunoSEQ multiplex PCR. The table lists around 89,000 clones, 94% of them singletons, with 0.24% in the top ten. Sequencing was done on a sample of T cells isolated from PBMCs. These receptors all come from a human donor in good health.

CDR3 amino acids: CASGGGGLNYEQYF. In DNA, the CDR3 is TGTGCCAGCGGGGGAGGGGGACTCAACTACGAGCAGTACTTC. V usage is TRBV27 and J usage is TRBJ2-7, with a tentative D call TRBD2 (7 bases). Trimming removed 8 bases at V and 3 bases at J, with 17 bases between. CDR3 size: 14 residues. In germline, CDR1 is MNHEY, CDR2 SMNVEV (reference sequence).

V is TRBV18 and J is TRBJ2-7; possibly TRBD2 for D (5 bases). CDR1 KGHSH and CDR2 LQKENI come from the germline V gene. The CDR3 has 15 residues. V shed 3 bases and J shed 3 bases, with 15 bases lying between them. CDR3 DNA: TGTGCCAGCTCACCCATGGGCTCGGGGATCTACGAGCAGTACTTC. This translates into CASSPMGSGIYEQYF.

This chain joins TRBV7-9 and TRBJ1-6; D remains unclear. Trimming shortened V by 5 bases and J by 4 bases, and 12 bases separated the two germline ends. The germline V gene encodes CDR1 SEHNR and CDR2 FQNEAQ (reference sequence). The CDR3 covers 15 residues. As DNA, the CDR3 is TGTGCCAGCAGCGGAGGAGGATTTTATAATTCACCCCTCCACTTT. It translates to CASSGGGFYNSPLHF. Supplemented by reference TRBV7-9 and TRBJ1-6, the full variable domain reads DTGVSQNPRHKITKRGQNVTFRCDPISEHNRLYWYRQTLGQGPEFLTYFQNEAQLEKSRLLSDRFSAERPKGSFSTLEIQRTEQGDSAMYLCASSGGGFYNSPLHFGNGTRLTVT.

This clone was found a few times. The chain has TRBV10-1 and TRBJ2-7; TRBD2 is a possible D gene (5 bases). The germline V and J ends were trimmed by 4 bases and 5 bases, with 18 bases remaining between them. The CDR3 runs to 15 residues. Looked up from germline, CDR1 is WNHNN and CDR2 is SYGVQD (reference sequence). The CDR3 loop reads CASSGRKAGRDEQYF. DNA for the CDR3: TGCGCCAGCAGTGGGAGGAAGGCCGGAAGGGACGAGCAGTACTTC.

The rearrangement links TRBV2 to TRBJ1-4, with 8 bases matching TRBD1. The CDR3 sequence is 14 residues long. Trimming at V came to 6 bases and at J to 6 bases, leaving 6 bases not matched to a gene. Germline V CDR1 and CDR2: SNHLY, FYNNEI. In DNA form, the CDR3 reads TGTGCCAGCAGAAAGGGACAGGTTGATGAAAAACTGTTTTTT. Amino acids: CASRKGQVDEKLFF. The full variable domain, its missing parts supplied by reference TRBV2 and TRBJ1-4, is EPEVTQTPSHQVTQMGQEVILRCVPISNHLYFYWYRQILGQKVEFLVSFYNNEISEKSEIFDDQFSVERPDGSNFTLKIRSTKLEDSAMYFCASRKGQVDEKLFFGSGTQLSVL.

The chain uses TRBV9 and TRBJ2-1; 7 positions agree with TRBD2. Germline trimming cut 2 bases from V and 8 bases from J; bases unmatched to any gene: 1. CDR3 length equals 12 residues. Germline V gives CDR1 SGDLS, CDR2 YYNGEE. CDR3 protein: CASSVSGYEQFF. In nucleotides, the CDR3 is TGTGCCAGCAGCGTTAGCGGGTATGAGCAGTTCTTC.

J is TRBJ2-7 and V is TRBV7-6; 7 positions match TRBD2. CDR1 is SGHVS, CDR2 FNYEAQ, per germline. The CDR3 is 12 amino acids. The V gene end was trimmed by 4 bases and the J gene end by 5 bases; junction bases not matched to a gene: 2. In nucleotides, the CDR3 is TGTGCCAGCAGCTCGGGGGGAAACGAGCAGTACTTC. This encodes CASSSGGNEQYF.

The V gene is TRBV27, the J gene TRBJ2-7, with D uncertain. V was shortened by 8 bases and J by 0 bases, with 11 bases between the two germline ends. The CDR3 covers 13 residues. Germline V gene data show CDR1 as MNHEY and CDR2 as SMNVEV (reference sequence). The DNA of the CDR3 is TGTGCCAGCTCAGACTGGAGCTCCTACGAGCAGTACTTC. Translated: CASSDWSSYEQYF.

V is TRBV27 and J is TRBJ1-2; 10 bases line up with TRBD1. The trim removed 5 bases at V and 8 bases at J, leaving 11 bases unmatched. Germline V CDR1 and CDR2: MNHEY, SMNVEV (reference sequence). The CDR3 is 15 residues long. CDR3 region: CASSRGTGDGMGYTF. The CDR3 DNA reads TGTGCCAGCAGTCGGGGGACAGGGGACGGGATGGGCTACACCTTC.

V gene TRBV4-2 combines with J gene TRBJ2-1, with D uncertain. Trimming removed 0 bases from V and 9 bases from J, with 9 bases in between. The CDR3 sequence is 13 residues long. The germline gives CDR1 LGHNA, CDR2 YNFKEQ. CDR3 sequence (DNA): TGTGCCAGCAGCCAAGATAGACAACGTGAGCAGTTCTTC. This codes for CASSQDRQREQFF.

A single count supports this clone. The chain carries TRBV13 and TRBJ2-5; tentative D call: TRBD1 (6 bases). The CDR3 has 14 residues. Deletions cut 3 bases from V and 5 bases from J, with 13 bases between. The germline CDR1 and CDR2 sequences are PRHDT and FYEKMQ (reference sequence). The CDR3 loop reads CASSFSSGVETQYF. Written as DNA, the CDR3 is TGTGCCAGCAGCTTCTCATCAGGGGTTGAGACCCAGTACTTC.

The rearrangement links TRBV28 to TRBJ1-3; 9 bases match TRBD1. Losses at the gene ends were 9 bases for V and 0 bases for J; bases not matched to a gene: 15. The CDR3 length is 18 residues. Germline lookup yields CDR1 MDHEN and CDR2 SYDVKM. The CDR3 nucleotides are TGTGCCAGTGTGAGAGTCGCGGGACAGGGATTCTCTGGAAACACCATATATTTT. This translates into CASVRVAGQGFSGNTIYF.

The chain has TRBV10-2 and TRBJ2-5; 12 bases align to TRBD2. Germline V CDR1 and CDR2: WSHSY, SAAADI. This CDR3 region has 19 residues. The trim removed 6 bases at V and 0 bases at J, leaving 14 bases unmatched. CDR3 in amino acids: CASRLGLAGKGAYQETQYF. DNA of the CDR3: TGCGCCAGCAGATTAGGACTAGCGGGGAAGGGCGCGTACCAAGAGACCCAGTACTTC.

The V gene is TRBV28, the J gene TRBJ2-2; 12 nucleotides match TRBD2. Germline V gene data show CDR1 as MDHEN and CDR2 as SYDVKM. This CDR3 contains 14 residues. J gave up 4 bases and V 10 bases, and 4 bases lay outside the gene matches. The CDR3 here is CATRLAGATGELFF. In DNA form, the CDR3 reads TGTGCCACAAGACTAGCGGGAGCCACCGGGGAGCTGTTTTTT.

The table lists this clone with a few counts. This chain uses TRBV5-5 with TRBJ2-4; TRBD1 might be the D (5 bases). CDR3 length: 12 residues. V was clipped by 4 bases and J by 6 bases, with 8 bases between them. The V gene's germline CDR1 is SGHKS and CDR2 YYEKEE (reference sequence). The CDR3 DNA is TGTGCCAGCAGCCGGACACGAAACATTCAGTACTTC. It yields the protein CASSRTRNIQYF. The full variable domain, completed using reference TRBV5-5 and TRBJ2-4, is DAGVTQSPTHLIKTRGQQVTLRCSPISGHKSVSWYQQVLGQGPQFIFQYYEKEERGRGNFPDRFSARQFPNYSSELNVNALLLGDSALYLCASSRTRNIQYFGAGTRLSVL.

The chain recombines TRBV7-2 with TRBJ2-1; 13 bases map to TRBD2. The CDR3 loop spans 16 amino acids. Looked up from germline, CDR1 is SGHTA and CDR2 is FQGNSA. V gave up 5 bases and J gave up 8 bases; unmatched junction bases: 9. CDR3: CASSALLAGGTDEQFF. The CDR3 region has the DNA TGTGCCAGCAGCGCGCTACTAGCGGGAGGGACGGATGAGCAGTTCTTC.

V and J are TRBV5-6 and TRBJ2-4; the D gene is possibly TRBD2 (7 bases). Trimming left V 6 bases short and J 5 bases short, with 15 bases between. Germline V lookup: CDR1 SGHDT, CDR2 YYEEEE. The CDR3 length is 14 residues. This chain's CDR3 is CASTEGGAENIQYF. CDR3 DNA: TGTGCCAGCACCGAGGGGGGGGCGGAAAACATTCAGTACTTC.

This clone has just one count. For the CDR3, the DNA is TGTGCCTGGCAAATCTCTGGGGCCAACGTCCTGACTTTC. Translated: CAWQISGANVLTF. The chain couples TRBV30 to TRBJ2-6; D call uncertain. This CDR3 spans 13 amino acids. Trimming took off 5 bases at V and 0 bases at J, with 5 bases between the two ends. Germline lookup yields CDR1 GTSNPN and CDR2 SVGIG (reference sequence).

The chain has TRBV7-8 and TRBJ2-3; TRBD2 matches at 8 bases. Germline assignment: CDR1 SGHVS and CDR2 FQNEAQ. With 5 bases clipped from V and 2 bases from J, the junction kept 15 bases outside the gene matches. The CDR3 has 18 amino acids. DNA of the CDR3: TGTGCCAGCAGCCTACCGACCTCTCTAGCGGGCCCCACAGATACGCAGTATTTT. Encoded protein: CASSLPTSLAGPTDTQYF.

The chain employs TRBV6-5 and TRBJ2-1; a weak D match, TRBD2 (7 bases). Germline lookup yields CDR1 MNHEY and CDR2 SVGAGI. The CDR3 has 14 residues. The V end lost 2 bases, the J end lost 10 bases, and 15 bases lay between the germline ends. This CDR3 reads CASSYGSGGQEQFF. The CDR3 DNA sequence: TGTGCCAGCAGTTACGGGTCCGGGGGGCAGGAGCAGTTCTTC.

V gene TRBV9 combines with J gene TRBJ1-3; tentatively, D is TRBD1 (6 bases). The CDR3 is 14 amino acids. The V end lost 7 bases, the J end lost 3 bases, and 14 bases lay between the germline ends. CDR1 SGDLS and CDR2 YYNGEE come from the germline V gene. CDR3 sequence: CASAPRGDGNTIYF. CDR3 in DNA: TGTGCCAGCGCTCCCAGGGGAGATGGAAACACCATATATTTT. The full variable domain, completed using reference TRBV9 and TRBJ1-3, is DSGVTQTPKHLITATGQRVTLRCSPRSGDLSVYWYQQSLDQGLQFLIQYYNGEERAKGNILERFSAQQFPDLHSELNLSSLELGDSALYFCASAPRGDGNTIYFGEGSWLTVV.

The rearrangement links TRBV10-3 to TRBJ2-3; 7 bases align to TRBD1. This CDR3 region has 12 residues. Germline values: CDR1 ENHRY, CDR2 SYGVKD. J gave up 1 base and V 11 bases, and 3 bases lay outside the gene matches. This CDR3 reads CAAGGRTDTQYF. The CDR3 DNA is TGTGCCGCAGGGGGACGCACAGATACGCAGTATTTT.

The V and J genes are TRBV25-1 and TRBJ2-2, with 10 bases fitting TRBD1. V shed 4 bases, J shed 3 bases, and the junction held 5 bases outside the gene matches. The CDR3 consists of 16 residues. Germline V lookup: CDR1 MGHDK, CDR2 SYGVNS. The CDR3 region is CASSALGTGDTGELFF. The CDR3 nucleotides read TGTGCCAGCAGTGCACTCGGGACAGGGGACACCGGGGAGCTGTTTTTT.

The V and J genes are TRBV10-2 and TRBJ1-1, with D possibly matching TRBD1 (6 bases). From germline, CDR1 is WSHSY and CDR2 SAAADI. V dropped 6 bases and J dropped 7 bases, with 15 bases sitting between them. The CDR3 runs to 13 residues. The CDR3 DNA reads as TGCGCCAGCAGGTCCGGGGGGCGAAATGAAGCTTTCTTT. Translation gives CASRSGGRNEAFF.

The chain combines TRBV19 with TRBJ2-7; 8 bases match TRBD1. The germline CDR1 and CDR2 sequences are LNHDA and SQIVND (reference sequence). The CDR3 covers 17 residues. V lost 5 bases, J lost 1 base, and 13 bases stayed unmatched. CDR3 in amino acids: CASSAKTGGSFSYEQYF. The CDR3 DNA sequence: TGTGCCAGTAGTGCGAAAACAGGGGGATCTTTTTCCTACGAGCAGTACTTC.

The chain couples TRBV9 to TRBJ2-2, with 12 bases identical to TRBD2. The germline V gene has CDR1 SGDLS and CDR2 YYNGEE. The V gene end was trimmed by 3 bases and the J gene end by 6 bases; junction bases not matched to a gene: 9. The CDR3 runs to 17 residues. CDR3 amino acids: CASSAPSGRALAGELFF. The CDR3 DNA follows: TGTGCCAGCAGCGCCCCTAGCGGGAGGGCCCTCGCCGGGGAGCTGTTTTTT.